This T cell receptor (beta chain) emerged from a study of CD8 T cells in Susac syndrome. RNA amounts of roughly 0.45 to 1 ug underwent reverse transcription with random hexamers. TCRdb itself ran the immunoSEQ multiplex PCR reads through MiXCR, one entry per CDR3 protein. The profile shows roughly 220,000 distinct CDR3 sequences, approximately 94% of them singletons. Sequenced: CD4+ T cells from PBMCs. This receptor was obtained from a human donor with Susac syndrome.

The CDR3 nucleotides read TGTGCCCGCCAAACCGGACTGTCGGGGGGCTACACCTTC. Amino acids: CARQTGLSGGYTF. This chain uses TRBV30 with TRBJ1-2, with D unclear. Germline values: CDR1 GTSNPN, CDR2 SVGIG (reference sequence). This CDR3 region has 13 residues. V was shortened by 8 bases and J by 8 bases, with 21 bases between the two germline ends.